Listed below are T cell receptor beta chains from one sample, sequenced in a study of T cell responses to AZD1222 COVID-19 vaccine. TCRdb keeps only in-frame clones here, not all; method: immunoSEQ multiplex PCR. The sample consists of about 130,000 clones, roughly 84% of them appearing once. The sequenced sample was peripheral blood, obtained on day 0 of AZD1222 vaccination. All receptors derive from an adult in good health. Both conserved end residues are part of each CDR3. Each record gives: clone size, V gene, D gene, J gene, CDR3 protein, CDR3 DNA. The D gene is left open where the match is weak. Not every row has a clone size; where given, it reads once, few, many or a size class.

-	TRBV6-2/TRBV6-3	-	TRBJ2-1	CASSPSYNEQFF	TGTGCCAGCAGCCCCTCCTACAATGAGCAGTTCTTC
once	TRBV11-3	TRBD1	TRBJ2-2	CASSLPGGTGELFF	TGTGCCAGCAGCTTACCAGGGGGCACCGGGGAGCTGTTTTTT
-	TRBV18	TRBD1	TRBJ2-3	CASSPAGQGTDTQYF	TGTGCCAGCTCACCGGCGGGACAGGGGACAGATACGCAGTATTTT
-	TRBV11-1	-	TRBJ1-1	CASSFIPGHLNTEAFF	TGTGCCAGCAGCTTCATTCCGGGACACCTGAACACTGAAGCTTTCTTT
-	TRBV9	-	TRBJ1-1	CASSVEQDHTEAFF	TGTGCCAGCAGCGTAGAGCAGGATCACACTGAAGCTTTCTTT
-	TRBV19	-	TRBJ1-6	CASSIVWTGDSPLHF	TGTGCCAGTAGTATTGTATGGACCGGGGATTCACCCCTCCACTTT
-	TRBV7-9	-	TRBJ2-1	CASLKSGSQEQFF	TGTGCCAGCCTGAAAAGCGGGTCTCAGGAGCAGTTCTTC
-	TRBV24-1	TRBD1	TRBJ2-2	CATSESGTGVGELFF	TGTGCCACCAGTGAATCCGGGACAGGGGTCGGGGAGCTGTTTTTT
-	TRBV7-9	-	TRBJ1-4	CASSGRTTGPLLKVLFF	TGTGCCAGCAGCGGCAGAACCACGGGCCCCCTCCTAAAAGTCCTGTTTTTT
-	TRBV5-1	-	TRBJ2-2	CASSFTSWTGELFF	TGCGCCAGCAGCTTCACTAGCTGGACCGGGGAGCTGTTTTTT
once	TRBV7-2	-	TRBJ2-1	CASSAGSYNEQFF	TGTGCCAGCAGTGCAGGCTCCTACAATGAGCAGTTCTTC
-	TRBV24-1	TRBD2	TRBJ2-3	CATSTSGRARDTQYF	TGTGCCACCAGTACTAGCGGGAGGGCCCGAGATACGCAGTATTTT
-	TRBV19	-	TRBJ1-5	CASSMHAAGYQPQHF	TGTGCCAGTAGTATGCACGCAGCGGGATATCAGCCCCAGCATTTT
-	TRBV19	-	TRBJ1-4	CASSMGYSTNEKLFF	TGTGCCAGTAGTATGGGGTACTCAACTAATGAAAAACTGTTTTTT
-	TRBV4-3	-	TRBJ2-7	CASSRDRQTYEQYF	TGCGCCAGCAGCCGAGATAGACAGACCTACGAGCAGTACTTC
-	TRBV9	TRBD1	TRBJ1-2	CASSVTGEGYGYTF	TGTGCCAGCAGCGTTACAGGGGAAGGCTATGGCTACACCTTC
-	TRBV18	-	TRBJ1-2	CASSPPGSDGYTF	TGTGCCAGCTCACCACCAGGGTCGGACGGCTACACCTTC
-	TRBV9	-	TRBJ2-7	CASSPQSTRNSYEQYF	TGTGCCAGCAGCCCCCAATCGACACGAAACTCCTACGAGCAGTACTTC
-	TRBV6-5	TRBD1	TRBJ2-7	CASGRQGAIYEQYF	TGTGCCAGCGGGCGACAGGGGGCTATTTACGAGCAGTACTTC